This T cell receptor beta chain stems from a study of regulatory T cells in long-lasting Graves disease. Germline assignment: CDR1 SGHTA and CDR2 FQGNSA. The CDR3 totals 15 residues. J gave up 7 bases and V 4 bases, and 10 bases lay outside the gene matches. The time point: newly diagnosed GD, antithyroid drugs for less than 3 months. Researchers made the TCR library from RNA that was extracted from PBMCs. At least ten counts were recorded for this clonotype. Library construction for TCR beta used iRepertoire HTBI primers and Arm-PCR of CDR3 regions. TCRdb fed the multiplex PCR reads into MiXCR, producing one record per CDR3 protein. The data contain about 460,000 distinct CDR3 sequences, around 13% of them singletons. These same data were also listed under a study on T cells in Graves' hyperthyroidism and ophthalmopathy. That source reports: When the TCR CDR3 underwent first-round RT-PCR, the HTBI primer set was used. A model of 13 V-J pairs discriminated ophthalmopathy from stable hyperthyroidism.

The receptor's source is a woman aged 50 to 60 with Graves disease. V gene TRBV7-2 combines with J gene TRBJ2-7; 10 nucleotides line up with TRBD2. This specimen consisted of peripheral blood mononuclear cells (PBMCs), obtained at new diagnosis, from a patient treated with antithyroid drugs. The CDR3 DNA reads as TGTGCCAGCAGCTCAAATGGGCTAGCGGGAGATGAGCAGTACTTC. Amino acids: CASSSNGLAGDEQYF. The complete variable domain, with remaining parts taken from reference TRBV7-2 and TRBJ2-7, reads GAGVSQSPSNKVTEKGKDVELRCDPISGHTALYWYRQSLGQGLEFLIYFQGNSAPDKSGLPSDRFSAERTGGSVSTLTIQRTQQEDSAVYLCASSSNGLAGDEQYFGPGTRLTVT.